The present entry profiles one T cell receptor beta chain with its context. Authors' processing steps: Amplification with reference gene primers provided the estimates of nucleated cell counts. Sequenced by immunoSEQ multiplex PCR; TCRdb stores in-frame clones only, minus some. The V and J calls and clone size come from that table; D and trimming were worked out from the DNA. This sample yields about 470,000 clones, of which approximately 86% are seen a single time; about 0.75% belongs to the top ten. CDR1 and CDR2 (germline): SGHAT, FQDESV (reference sequence). The V end lost 5 bases, the J end lost 3 bases, and 12 bases lay between the germline ends. CDR3 size: 14 residues. The record originates from a study of blood T cell repertoires in COVID-19. As for the study in general: T cells, B-cell-depleted T cells, or PBMCs supplied cDNA or gDNA.

Assignments of participants to cohorts depended upon their own reported clinical history. The sequenced sample consisted of PBMCs or T cells enriched from blood (not recorded which). V and J are TRBV11-1 and TRBJ2-3; possibly TRBD2 for D (5 bases). This TCR derives from a woman aged 18-35 years who had recovered from COVID-19. DNA of the CDR3: TGTGCCAGCAGCCCCGTCCCGGGGACAGATACGCAGTATTTT. As protein: CASSPVPGTDTQYF. Variable domain in full (rest from reference TRBV11-1 and TRBJ2-3): EAEVAQSPRYKITEKSQAVAFWCDPISGHATLYWYRQILGQGPELLVQFQDESVVDDSQLPKDRFSAERLKGVDSTLKIQPAELGDSAMYLCASSPVPGTDTQYFGPGTRLTVL.